This is a list of T cell receptor beta chains from one sample in a study of Ad26.COV2.S vaccination and SARS-CoV-2 variants. Measured with immunoSEQ multiplex PCR; TCRdb has only the in-frame clones, and not every one. Of approximately 450,000 clones listed, around nine tenths are singletons. Sequencing used peripheral blood, obtained in a trial of Ad26.COV2.S vaccine versus placebo. These receptors were obtained from a person between 18 and 60 years old who received the Ad26.COV2.S COVID-19 vaccine or a placebo. The CDR3 runs from the conserved cysteine through the conserved F or W. The D gene is left open where the match is weak. A clone size is listed for some rows: how often the clone was seen (once, few, many), or a class if it is expanded.

V gene	D gene	J gene	clone size	CDR3 protein	CDR3 DNA
TRBV19	TRBD2	TRBJ2-2	.	CASRRAGLAGEMGGELFF	TGTGCCAGTAGAAGAGCGGGACTAGCGGGAGAAATGGGCGGGGAGCTGTTTTTT
TRBV19	TRBD2	TRBJ2-2	.	CASQDGAGDPTGELFF	TGTGCCAGCCAGGACGGGGCGGGAGATCCCACCGGGGAGCTGTTTTTT
TRBV9	.	TRBJ1-4	.	CASSGGLNEKLFF	TGTGCCAGCAGCGGGGGGTTGAATGAAAAACTGTTTTTT
TRBV9	.	TRBJ2-7	.	CASRLRRLSYEQYF	TGTGCCAGCAGGTTACGCAGGCTCTCCTACGAGCAGTACTTC
TRBV4-3	.	TRBJ2-3	.	CASSQDWDSTDTQYF	TGCGCCAGCAGCCAAGATTGGGACAGCACAGATACGCAGTATTTT
TRBV7-2	TRBD2	TRBJ2-2	.	CASSLLAGTIGELFF	TGTGCCAGCAGCTTACTAGCGGGCACGATCGGGGAGCTGTTTTTT
TRBV6-5	TRBD1	TRBJ1-2	.	CASSRGQIYGYTF	TGTGCCAGCAGCCGGGGACAGATCTATGGCTACACCTTC
TRBV7-9	TRBD1	TRBJ1-1	.	CASRPPGAQGMNTEAFF	TGTGCCAGCAGACCCCCCGGGGCACAGGGGATGAACACTGAAGCTTTCTTT
TRBV5-4	TRBD2	TRBJ2-5	few	CASSLDPGGETQYF	TGTGCCAGCAGCTTGGACCCGGGGGGAGAGACCCAGTACTTC
TRBV19	.	TRBJ1-3	.	CASSLSSLKGNTIYF	TGTGCCAGTTCCCTTTCTTCCTTGAAGGGAAACACCATATATTTT
TRBV28	TRBD2	TRBJ2-2	.	CATDPRRTSGSKNGELFF	TGTGCCACCGACCCAAGGAGGACTAGCGGGAGTAAGAACGGGGAGCTGTTTTTT
TRBV7-9	.	TRBJ2-1	.	CASSLLQGWENNEQFF	TGTGCCAGCAGCTTACTCCAGGGTTGGGAGAACAATGAGCAGTTCTTC
TRBV7-8	.	TRBJ2-3	.	CASSLWGQGLDHTDTQYF	TGTGCCAGCAGCTTATGGGGGCAGGGGCTAGACCACACAGATACGCAGTATTTT
TRBV2	.	TRBJ2-2	once	CASSEIGGNTGELFF	TGTGCCAGCAGTGAGATTGGAGGGAACACCGGGGAGCTGTTTTTT
TRBV10-1	.	TRBJ1-3	.	CASPSRMWGNTIYF	TGCGCCAGCCCCTCTCGGATGTGGGGAAACACCATATATTTT
TRBV5-5	TRBD1	TRBJ1-2	.	CASSWTGEGYTF	TGTGCCAGCAGTTGGACAGGGGAAGGCTACACCTTC
TRBV4-3	.	TRBJ1-1	.	CASSQVSTRRTEAFF	TGCGCCAGCAGCCAAGTAAGTACACGGAGGACTGAAGCTTTCTTT
TRBV19	.	TRBJ2-7	.	CASSIGGPNYEQYF	TGTGCCAGTAGTATAGGGGGGCCCAACTACGAGCAGTACTTC
TRBV9	TRBD1	TRBJ2-3	.	CASSRSGTADTQYF	TGTGCCAGCAGCAGATCCGGGACAGCAGATACGCAGTATTTT
TRBV30	.	TRBJ1-1	.	CALGGRTGNTEAFF	TGTGCCCTGGGGGGTAGGACTGGGAACACTGAAGCTTTCTTT
TRBV18	TRBD1	TRBJ1-1	.	CASSPRQGDVTEAFF	TGTGCCAGCTCACCTAGACAGGGGGACGTAACTGAAGCTTTCTTT
TRBV5-1	TRBD2	TRBJ2-7	.	CASSSGGSLVYEQYF	TGCGCCAGCAGCTCAGGCGGGAGCTTAGTCTACGAGCAGTACTTC
TRBV25-1	.	TRBJ1-1	.	CASSEVLRSSTRAFF	TGTGCCAGCAGTGAAGTCCTCCGGTCCTCAACGAGGGCTTTCTTT
TRBV19	.	TRBJ2-1	.	CASSWDGRYNEQFF	TGTGCCAGTAGTTGGGACGGACGGTACAATGAGCAGTTCTTC
TRBV5-4	TRBD2	TRBJ2-5	.	CASSFGTSGRRGETQYF	TGTGCCAGCAGCTTCGGGACTAGCGGGAGGAGGGGGGAGACCCAGTACTTC
TRBV5-6	.	TRBJ1-2	.	CASSLGLLWDQGGGYTF	TGTGCCAGCAGCTTGGGGTTACTATGGGACCAGGGTGGAGGCTACACCTTC
TRBV30	.	TRBJ2-1	.	CAWSFSTGDEQFF	TGTGCCTGGAGTTTTTCAACTGGGGATGAGCAGTTCTTC